This TCR beta chain is from a study of human T cells and chemical hapten exposure. Study-level information: An approximately 2 cm by approximately 2 cm inner upper arm patch received 2% DPC for sensitization. Whole-study findings and limits: No change in TCRs above 1 in 1000 frequency was produced by DPC sensitization.

The germline gives CDR1 SGHDT, CDR2 YYEEEE. This CDR3 contains 15 residues. V lost 4 bases, J lost 3 bases, and 14 bases lay in between. Specified time point: patch test 3, about 24 weeks after DPC sensitization. As to treatment: therapeutic diphenylcyclopropenone sensitization with weekly scalp DPC. In the authors' methods: The median was about 100,000 TCRs per sample, ranging roughly 23,224 to 750,000. TCRdb re-called the RACE reads with MiXCR, one entry per CDR3 protein. It is TCRdb's table, rather than the study itself, that gives the V and J calls and clone size. The repertoire holds some 79,000 distinct CDR3 sequences, with roughly 10% as singletons. This clonotype was picked up many times. Its specificity is not known.

The input for sequencing was whole blood, taken in connection with sensitization to the hapten diphenylcyclopropenone (DPC). The chain recombines TRBV5-6 with TRBJ1-3, with D possibly matching TRBD1 (6 bases). The origin of this receptor is a woman in her forties or fifties with alopecia areata. Some clones in this sample may be carry-over from other donors' samples. The CDR3 DNA reads TGTGCCAGCAGCCGTCAGGGGATAGATGGAAACACCATATATTTT. This gives the protein CASSRQGIDGNTIYF.